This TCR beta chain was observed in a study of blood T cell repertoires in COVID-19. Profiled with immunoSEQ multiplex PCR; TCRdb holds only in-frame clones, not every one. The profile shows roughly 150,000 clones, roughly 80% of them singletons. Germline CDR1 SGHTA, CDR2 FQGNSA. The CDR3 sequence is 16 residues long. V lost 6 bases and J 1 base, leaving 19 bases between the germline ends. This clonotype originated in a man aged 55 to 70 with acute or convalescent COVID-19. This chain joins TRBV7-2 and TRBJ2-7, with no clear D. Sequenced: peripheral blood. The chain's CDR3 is CASSTKLRRPSYEQYF. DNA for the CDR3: TGTGCCAGCAGTACCAAGCTTAGGCGGCCTTCCTACGAGCAGTACTTC.